The 15 T cell receptor beta chains below come from one sample, sequenced in a study of post-analysis software for immune sequencing data. Study observations and caveats: Patients had higher frequencies than controls of about five TRBV segments, including TRBV5-6, TRBV5-1 and TRBV20-1.

No antigens are known for them. cDNA libraries for TCR beta contained unique molecular identifiers. A single record per CDR3 protein comes from TCRdb applying MiXCR to the PCR reads. The repertoire holds more than 450,000 distinct CDR3 sequences, with around 34% as singletons. Sequences were obtained from blood. Receptors were obtained from a girl younger than 18 with multiple sclerosis.

The chain carries TRBV10-3 and TRBJ2-7; the D gene could be TRBD1 or TRBD2 (6 bases each). Deletions cut 6 bases from V and 5 bases from J, with 14 bases between. The CDR3 has 13 amino acids. The germline CDR1 and CDR2 sequences are ENHRY and SYGVKD. The CDR3 DNA follows: TGTGCCATCAGAAATTGGGGGGCCCACGAGCAGTACTTC. Its protein product is CAIRNWGAHEQYF.

This clonotype was observed a handful of times. This rearrangement joins TRBV6-1 to TRBJ2-4; D could derive from TRBD1 or TRBD2 (5 bases each). The CDR3 sequence is 14 residues long. Germline V lookup: CDR1 MNHNS, CDR2 SASEGT. The V and J ends lost 7 bases and 1 base respectively, with 11 bases between them. The CDR3 sequence: CASTLGTAKNIQYF. The CDR3 region has the DNA TGTGCCAGCACCCTGGGGACGGCCAAAAACATTCAGTACTTC.

This rearrangement joins TRBV14 to TRBJ1-2, with a possible D match to TRBD1 (6 bases). The V gene lost 0 bases and the J gene lost 7 bases, with 12 bases spanning the gap. Germline CDR1 is SGHDN and CDR2 is FVKESK. This CDR3 has 14 amino acids. Here the CDR3 DNA reads TGTGCCAGCAGCCAAGATCTCAGGGGTGGTGGCTACACCTTC. Its protein product is CASSQDLRGGGYTF. Using reference TRBV14 and TRBJ1-2 for the parts outside the CDR3, the full variable domain is EAGVTQFPSHSVIEKGQTVTLRCDPISGHDNLYWYRRVMGKEIKFLLHFVKESKQDESGMPNNRFLAERTGGTYSTLKVQPAELEDSGVYFCASSQDLRGGGYTFGSGTRLTVV.

V gene TRBV28 combines with J gene TRBJ1-5, with TRBD1 identical over 9 bases. Losses at the gene ends were 5 bases for V and 5 bases for J; bases not matched to a gene: 19. The length of the CDR3 is 19 residues. Germline CDR1 and CDR2: MDHEN and SYDVKM. CDR3 region: CASSNRRGQGAHIDQPQHF. The CDR3 DNA follows: TGTGCCAGCAGTAACCGCCGGGGACAGGGAGCCCACATTGATCAGCCCCAGCATTTT.

The chain recombines TRBV29-1 with TRBJ1-2, with 9 bases identical to TRBD1. Trimming at V came to 7 bases and at J to 2 bases, leaving 5 bases not matched to a gene. CDR3 length: 13 amino acids. The germline V gene has CDR1 SQVTM and CDR2 ANQGSEA. CDR3 sequence reads: CSATGTGNYGYTF. The CDR3, as DNA: TGCAGCGCGACCGGGACAGGGAACTATGGCTACACCTTC. Full variable domain (missing parts from reference TRBV29-1 and TRBJ1-2): SAVISQKPSRDICQRGTSLTIQCQVDSQVTMMFWYRQQPGQSLTLIATANQGSEATYESGFVIDKFPISRPNLTFSTLTVSNMSPEDSSIYLCSATGTGNYGYTFGSGTRLTVV.

V is TRBV7-9 and J is TRBJ1-4, with 10 nucleotides matching TRBD1. Unmatched junction bases numbered 3, after V lost 3 bases and J lost 2 bases. Germline V gene sequence: CDR1 SEHNR, CDR2 FQNEAQ (reference sequence). The CDR3 runs to 16 residues. The CDR3 is CASSFWTGGTNEKLFF. As DNA, the CDR3 is TGTGCCAGCAGCTTCTGGACAGGGGGTACTAATGAAAAACTGTTTTTT.

The V gene is TRBV5-1, the J gene TRBJ2-3; unclear D gene. CDR3 length equals 14 residues. Germline V lookup: CDR1 SGHRS, CDR2 YFSETQ. V was clipped by 0 bases and J by 2 bases, with 7 bases between them. The CDR3 coding sequence is TGCGCCAGCAGCTTGGTGACTTACACAGATACGCAGTATTTT. Translation gives CASSLVTYTDTQYF.

The chain links TRBV12-3 or TRBV12-4 to TRBJ1-5, with a tentative D call TRBD1 (6 bases). The V end was cut by 5 bases, the J end by 10 bases, with 18 bases between. This CDR3 contains 14 residues. The CDR3 coding sequence is TGTGCCAGCAGTCAGGGGACGGCCGGTAGTCCCCAGCATTTT. Residues: CASSQGTAGSPQHF.

This clonotype has only a few counts. The chain uses TRBV3-1 and TRBJ2-5; D remains unclear. V lost 1 base and J lost 6, with 6 bases in between. In germline, CDR1 is LGHDT, CDR2 YNNKEL (reference sequence). This CDR3 region has 12 residues. The DNA of the CDR3 is TGTGCCAGCAGCCAAGGAGAGAAGACCCAGTACTTC. Amino acid sequence: CASSQGEKTQYF.

This clonotype was detected a few times. The rearrangement joins TRBV20-1 to TRBJ2-6; 7 positions agree with TRBD1. This CDR3 is 15 amino acids long. Germline CDR1 is DFQATT and CDR2 is SNEGSKA (reference sequence). V lost 3 bases and J lost 8; bases outside the gene matches: 10. CDR3 nucleotides: TGCAGTGCTAGTCCTATACAGGGGTTTACCAACGTCCTGACTTTC. Its protein product is CSASPIQGFTNVLTF.

This clonotype was counted ten times or more. V usage is TRBV29-1 and J usage is TRBJ2-5; D assignment may be TRBD1 or TRBD2 (5 bases each). CDR1 SQVTM and CDR2 ANQGSEA come from the germline V gene. The CDR3 covers 14 residues. V dropped 2 bases and J dropped 4 bases, with 14 bases sitting between them. The CDR3 region has the DNA TGCAGCGTTGAATGGCTAGCTGGGGGAGAGACCCAGTACTTC. Protein product: CSVEWLAGGETQYF. The variable domain in full, with the rest retrieved from reference TRBV29-1 and TRBJ2-5, is SAVISQKPSRDICQRGTSLTIQCQVDSQVTMMFWYRQQPGQSLTLIATANQGSEATYESGFVIDKFPISRPNLTFSTLTVSNMSPEDSSIYLCSVEWLAGGETQYFGPGTRLLVL.

The chain joins TRBV27 to TRBJ2-5; D could derive from TRBD1 or TRBD2 (6 bases each). The germline V gene has CDR1 MNHEY and CDR2 SMNVEV (reference sequence). V lost 1 base to trimming and J lost 2 bases, with 11 bases between them. CDR3 length equals 15 residues. The CDR3: CASSLFRGAQETQYF. The CDR3 DNA sequence: TGTGCCAGCAGTTTATTTAGGGGGGCACAAGAGACCCAGTACTTC.

The genes are TRBV7-9 and TRBJ2-1; possibly TRBD2 for D (5 bases). CDR1 SEHNR and CDR2 FQNEAQ come from the germline V gene (reference sequence). V dropped 5 bases and J dropped 8 bases, with 16 bases sitting between them. This CDR3 is 14 amino acids long. CDR3: CASSPPLGYHEQFF. For the CDR3, the DNA is TGTGCCAGCAGCCCCCCACTAGGTTACCATGAGCAGTTCTTC. The whole variable domain, remainder taken from reference TRBV7-9 and TRBJ2-1, is DTGVSQNPRHKITKRGQNVTFRCDPISEHNRLYWYRQTLGQGPEFLTYFQNEAQLEKSRLLSDRFSAERPKGSFSTLEIQRTEQGDSAMYLCASSPPLGYHEQFFGPGTRLTVL.

The CDR3 spells CASSFSISSTDTQYF. The CDR3 DNA reads as TGTGCCAGCAGCTTCAGTATCTCCTCCACAGATACGCAGTATTTT. This chain connects TRBV7-2 to TRBJ2-3, with D uncertain. Trimming took 3 bases from V and 2 from J, leaving 12 bases between them. This CDR3 comprises 15 residues. CDR1 is SGHTA, CDR2 FQGNSA, per germline.

V and J are TRBV5-1 and TRBJ1-1; 9 bases agree with TRBD1. The junction had 8 bases not matched to a gene; V was cut back by 4 bases and J by 1 base. The germline V gene encodes CDR1 SGHRS and CDR2 YFSETQ. The CDR3 contains 16 residues. CDR3 amino acids: CASSGSPTGGNTEAFF. CDR3 nucleotide sequence: TGCGCCAGCAGCGGAAGCCCGACAGGGGGGAACACTGAAGCTTTCTTT.